The 22 T cell receptor beta chains reported below all come from one sample, sequenced in a study of OX40 agonist ivuxolimab in advanced cancers. The assay was immunoSEQ multiplex PCR, and TCRdb's table has in-frame clones only and misses some. Of about 28,000 clones listed, around four fifths are singletons. The sample was CD4+ or CD8+ T cells sorted from blood, taken in a trial of the OX40 agonist ivuxolimab. The receptors stem from an adult with an advanced solid tumor such as melanoma, head and neck, liver or kidney cancer.

The rearrangement uses TRBV7-9 and TRBJ2-3; a weak D match, TRBD1 (5 bases). The V end lost 1 base, the J end lost 1 base, and 18 bases lay between the germline ends. Per the germline V gene, CDR1 is SEHNR and CDR2 is FQNEAQ (reference sequence). The CDR3 length is 18 residues. CDR3 in DNA: TGTGCCAGCAGCTTAGAGGTTTGGGGCAGGGATGGCACAGATACGCAGTATTTT. Translating gives CASSLEVWGRDGTDTQYF. Full variable domain (missing parts from reference TRBV7-9 and TRBJ2-3): DTGVSQNPRHKITKRGQNVTFRCDPISEHNRLYWYRQTLGQGPEFLTYFQNEAQLEKSRLLSDRFSAERPKGSFSTLEIQRTEQGDSAMYLCASSLEVWGRDGTDTQYFGPGTRLTVL.

V usage is TRBV10-3 and J usage is TRBJ2-6; D unresolved. The CDR3 runs to 16 residues. Trimming cost V 0 bases and J 0 bases, with 6 bases left between them. From germline, CDR1 is ENHRY and CDR2 SYGVKD. The CDR3 here is CAISESTVSGANVLTF. The CDR3 region has the DNA TGTGCCATCAGTGAGTCGACTGTCTCTGGGGCCAACGTCCTGACTTTC.

The rearrangement joins TRBV27 to TRBJ2-7, with D possibly being TRBD2 (7 bases). The CDR3 covers 15 residues. Germline assignment: CDR1 MNHEY and CDR2 SMNVEV (reference sequence). V gave up 5 bases and J gave up 2 bases, with 16 bases separating them. The CDR3 coding sequence is TGTGCCAGCAGTCGGGGGGCGGGGCCAGCCTACGAGCAGTACTTC. Its protein product is CASSRGAGPAYEQYF.

The chain couples TRBV19 to TRBJ1-5; weak D call: TRBD1 (5 bases). The length of the CDR3 is 13 residues. The V gene's germline CDR1 is LNHDA and CDR2 SQIVND (reference sequence). V shed 5 bases and J shed 6 bases, with 11 bases lying between them. CDR3: CASSGQGSQPQHF. The CDR3 DNA is TGTGCCAGTAGTGGGCAGGGAAGTCAGCCCCAGCATTTT.

V usage is TRBV19 and J usage is TRBJ2-3; D is unresolved. Germline CDR1 is LNHDA and CDR2 is SQIVND (reference sequence). This CDR3 region has 12 residues. V was clipped by 3 bases and J by 3 bases, with 4 bases between them. The CDR3 nucleotides are TGTGCCAGTAGTATCGGGACAGATACGCAGTATTTT. It is translated as CASSIGTDTQYF. The full variable domain, rest sourced from reference TRBV19 and TRBJ2-3, is DGGITQSPKYLFRKEGQNVTLSCEQNLNHDAMYWYRQDPGQGLRLIYYSQIVNDFQKGDIAEGYSVSREKKESFPLTVTSAQKNPTAFYLCASSIGTDTQYFGPGTRLTVL.

The chain couples TRBV18 to TRBJ2-7; D uncertain. The CDR3 totals 14 residues. The ends were cut back, 2 bases at V and 7 bases at J, with 15 bases in the middle. Per the germline V gene, CDR1 is KGHSH and CDR2 is LQKENI. CDR3 nucleotide sequence: TGTGCCAGCTCACCATCTGGGCCGCCGTGGGAGCAGTACTTC. Its translation: CASSPSGPPWEQYF.

The CDR3 is CAWSETGGADEQYF. The DNA of the CDR3 is TGTGCCTGGAGTGAGACAGGGGGCGCGGACGAGCAGTACTTC. V and J are TRBV30 and TRBJ2-7, with 10 bases lining up with TRBD1. CDR1 is GTSNPN and CDR2 is SVGIG in the germline V gene (reference sequence). Trimming cost V 1 base and J 5 bases; bases outside gene matches: 5. This CDR3 comprises 14 residues.

The count of this clone is one. The gene calls are TRBV13 and TRBJ2-1; D unclear. Trimming shortened V by 0 bases and J by 7 bases, and 7 bases separated the two germline ends. The germline V gene has CDR1 PRHDT and CDR2 FYEKMQ (reference sequence). The CDR3 runs 13 residues. The CDR3 protein is CASSLGLGNEQFF. CDR3 nucleotide sequence: TGTGCCAGCAGCTTAGGCCTAGGGAATGAGCAGTTCTTC. The full variable domain, in which reference TRBV13 and TRBJ2-1 provide the parts outside the CDR3, is AAGVIQSPRHLIKEKRETATLKCYPIPRHDTVYWYQQGPGQDPQFLISFYEKMQSDKGSIPDRFSAQQFSDYHSELNMSSLELGDSALYFCASSLGLGNEQFFGPGTRLTVL.

The rearrangement uses TRBV7-9 and TRBJ1-5; no reliable D call. CDR1 and CDR2 from the germline V gene are SEHNR and FQNEAQ (reference sequence). Trimming removed 4 bases from V and 1 base from J, with 8 bases in between. This CDR3 comprises 14 residues. In DNA form, the CDR3 reads TGTGCCAGCAGCTCCTCCGAGAGCAATCAGCCCCAGCATTTT. This translates into CASSSSESNQPQHF.

The chain combines TRBV7-8 with TRBJ1-2; 7 bases line up with TRBD1. The germline V gene encodes CDR1 SGHVS and CDR2 FQNEAQ. The trim removed 5 bases at V and 0 bases at J, leaving 15 bases unmatched. This CDR3 is 18 amino acids long. CDR3 bases: TGTGCCAGCAGCCTAGGATCCGGGACAGTGATGACTAACTATGGCTACACCTTC. As protein: CASSLGSGTVMTNYGYTF. The whole variable domain, remainder taken from reference TRBV7-8 and TRBJ1-2, is GAGVSQSPRYKVAKRGQDVALRCDPISGHVSLFWYQQALGQGPEFLTYFQNEAQLDKSGLPSDRFFAERPEGSVSTLKIQRTQQEDSAVYLCASSLGSGTVMTNYGYTFGSGTRLTVV.

V is TRBV6-5 and J is TRBJ2-7, with 10 bases fitting TRBD1. The CDR3 spans 13 residues. V dropped 10 bases and J dropped 5; count of bases not matched to a gene: 8. CDR1 is MNHEY, CDR2 SVGAGI, per germline. This chain's CDR3 is CATLDRGSHEQYF. CDR3 nucleotides: TGTGCCACCCTGGACAGGGGGTCCCACGAGCAGTACTTC.

The rearrangement links TRBV27 to TRBJ2-7, with 12 positions matching TRBD1. Trimming at V came to 6 bases and at J to 6 bases, leaving 3 bases not matched to a gene. From germline, CDR1 is MNHEY and CDR2 SMNVEV (reference sequence). CDR3 length: 13 residues. The CDR3 nucleotides read TGTGCCAGCAGGGGACAGGGGGCAGGCGAGCAGTACTTC. Its protein is CASRGQGAGEQYF.

This clone was picked up one time. The chain links TRBV27 to TRBJ2-2; a possible D gene is TRBD1 (6 bases). Germline V lookup: CDR1 MNHEY, CDR2 SMNVEV (reference sequence). CDR3 length: 14 residues. Trimming removed 3 bases from V and 6 bases from J, with 11 bases in between. CDR3: CASSFHRESGELFF. The DNA for the CDR3 is TGTGCCAGCAGTTTCCACAGGGAATCCGGGGAGCTGTTTTTT.

V usage is TRBV29-1 and J usage is TRBJ1-1; 8 nucleotides line up with TRBD1. The CDR3 loop spans 17 amino acids. The germline V gene has CDR1 SQVTM and CDR2 ANQGSEA. V trimming: 0 bases; J trimming: 0 bases; junction bases outside the gene matches: 9. Here the CDR3 DNA reads TGCAGCGTTGAAGATTTGGGACAGGCCTACATGAACACTGAAGCTTTCTTT. This translates into CSVEDLGQAYMNTEAFF.

This chain joins TRBV4-1 and TRBJ2-1; D is unclear. Looked up from germline, CDR1 is MGHRA and CDR2 is YSYEKL. CDR3 length: 12 amino acids. V was shortened by 4 bases and J by 10 bases, with 11 bases between the two germline ends. Here the CDR3 DNA reads TGCGCCAGCAGCCTGGGAACCGGAGAGCAGTTCTTC. This sequence encodes CASSLGTGEQFF.

The chain combines TRBV28 with TRBJ2-7, with 7 bases fitting TRBD1. V lost 5 bases to trimming and J lost 2 bases; unmatched junction nucleotides: 3. Germline V gives CDR1 MDHEN, CDR2 SYDVKM. The CDR3 is 13 residues long. Written as DNA, the CDR3 is TGTGCCAGCAGTCTACAGGGGACCTACGAGCAGTACTTC. Its protein product is CASSLQGTYEQYF.

The chain carries TRBV7-2 and TRBJ2-7; D call uncertain. The V and J ends lost 0 bases and 2 bases respectively, with 2 bases between them. The CDR3 is 12 amino acids. The germline V gene has CDR1 SGHTA and CDR2 FQGNSA. The CDR3 reads CASSLAAYEQYF. CDR3 coding DNA: TGTGCCAGCAGCTTAGCGGCCTACGAGCAGTACTTC.

CDR3 sequence reads: CASSTTRVEQYF. CDR3 in DNA: TGTGCCAGCAGTACCACCAGGGTCGAGCAGTACTTC. V usage is TRBV6-6 and J usage is TRBJ2-7, with D possibly TRBD1 on 5 matching bases. Germline V gene sequence: CDR1 MNHNY, CDR2 SVGAGI (reference sequence). The CDR3 length is 12 residues. V was shortened by 5 bases and J by 6 bases, with 11 bases between the two germline ends.

The chain recombines TRBV5-1 with TRBJ2-6, with TRBD1 matching over 7 bases. Germline V lookup: CDR1 SGHRS, CDR2 YFSETQ. J was trimmed by 2 bases and V by 1 base; bases with no gene match: 0. The length of the CDR3 is 15 residues. For the CDR3, the DNA is TGCGCCAGCAGCTTGACAGGGGCTGGGGCCAACGTCCTGACTTTC. It specifies CASSLTGAGANVLTF.

This chain joins TRBV7-8 and TRBJ2-3; TRBD2 agrees at 10 bases. CDR1 is SGHVS, CDR2 FQNEAQ, per germline. The CDR3 is 16 residues long. J gave up 3 bases and V 5 bases, and 8 bases lay outside the gene matches. CDR3: CASSPRAGGPTDTQYF. CDR3 sequence (DNA): TGTGCCAGCAGCCCAAGAGCGGGGGGGCCGACAGATACGCAGTATTTT.

This sequence joins TRBV27 and TRBJ1-5, with unresolved D. The germline V gene has CDR1 MNHEY and CDR2 SMNVEV (reference sequence). V was shortened by 6 bases and J by 2 bases, with 8 bases between the two germline ends. This CDR3 region has 13 residues. The chain's CDR3 is CASSDNGNQPQHF. The DNA of the CDR3 is TGTGCCAGCAGCGATAATGGCAATCAGCCCCAGCATTTT.

The V and J genes are TRBV19 and TRBJ1-2; 9 nucleotides line up with TRBD1. The ends lost 7 bases at V and 5 bases at J; junction bases unmatched: 17. The CDR3 runs 17 residues. Germline-derived CDR1 and CDR2 are LNHDA and SQIVND (reference sequence). The CDR3 loop is CASTTDRGNVARYGYTF. The CDR3 DNA is TGTGCCAGTACCACGGACAGGGGCAATGTGGCTAGGTATGGCTACACCTTC.